These 17 T cell receptor beta chains were sequenced from one sample in a study of blood T cell repertoires in COVID-19. Clones were read by immunoSEQ multiplex PCR, and TCRdb kept only the in-frame ones, dropping some. The repertoire holds a few hundred thousand clones, with 84% as singletons. The source material was peripheral blood. The receptors shown here come from a man in his forties who had recovered from COVID-19.

V is TRBV7-6 and J is TRBJ2-2, with D tentatively TRBD1 (6 bases). Per the germline V gene, CDR1 is SGHVS and CDR2 is FNYEAQ. The CDR3 extends over 16 amino acids. V shed 1 base and J shed 4 bases, with 13 bases lying between them. The CDR3: CASSLGGAQGTGELFF. DNA of the CDR3: TGTGCCAGCAGCTTAGGTGGAGCACAGGGCACCGGGGAGCTGTTTTTT.

The chain carries TRBV4-1 and TRBJ1-5; 9 bases line up with TRBD1. Germline CDR1 is MGHRA and CDR2 is YSYEKL. V lost 0 bases, J lost 11 bases, and 11 bases stayed unmatched. CDR3 length: 16 residues. In nucleotides, the CDR3 is TGCGCCAGCAGCCAAGAAGGGACAGGGAGTTATCATGCCCAGCATTTT. Its protein product is CASSQEGTGSYHAQHF.

This chain uses TRBV3-1 (or the pseudogene TRBV3-2) with TRBJ2-3; the D gene is possibly TRBD2 (6 bases). The V and J ends lost 6 bases and 1 base respectively, with 14 bases between them. The germline gives CDR1 LGHDT, CDR2 YNNKEL (reference sequence). The CDR3 length is 15 residues. CDR3: CASREEAGGTDTQYF. As DNA, the CDR3 is TGTGCCAGCAGAGAAGAAGCGGGTGGCACAGATACGCAGTATTTT.

The gene calls are TRBV6-5 and TRBJ2-3; D call uncertain. The CDR3 consists of 13 residues. The V gene's germline CDR1 is MNHEY and CDR2 SVGAGI. V shed 4 bases and J shed 4 bases, with 9 bases lying between them. The CDR3 here is CASSWSGADTQYF. DNA for the CDR3: TGTGCCAGCAGTTGGTCAGGTGCAGATACGCAGTATTTT.

V and J are TRBV12-3 or TRBV12-4 and TRBJ2-3; D is perhaps TRBD2 (6 bases). V was clipped by 7 bases and J by 4 bases, with 12 bases between them. The CDR3 contains 13 residues. The CDR3 sequence: CASNAGLPDTQYF. As DNA, the CDR3 is TGTGCCAGCAACGCGGGACTGCCAGATACGCAGTATTTT.

V gene TRBV18 combines with J gene TRBJ2-6, with D perhaps TRBD1 (5 bases). Trimming took 3 bases from V and 3 from J, leaving 9 bases between them. Germline V gene data show CDR1 as KGHSH and CDR2 as LQKENI. This CDR3 is built from 15 residues. The CDR3 loop is CASSPPGLGANVLTF. The DNA of the CDR3 is TGTGCCAGCTCACCTCCAGGGCTTGGGGCCAACGTCCTGACTTTC.

Concerning this clone: This sample includes further DNA sequences coding for the same CDR3. V and J are TRBV7-2 and TRBJ2-1; 8 nucleotides agree with TRBD1. CDR1 is SGHTA, CDR2 FQGNSA, per germline. The CDR3 length is 15 residues. Germline trimming cut 3 bases from V and 1 base from J; bases unmatched to any gene: 2. The CDR3 DNA sequence: TGTGCCAGCAGCTTCGACAGGGGATCCTACAATGAGCAGTTCTTC. This sequence encodes CASSFDRGSYNEQFF.

V and J are TRBV4-1 and TRBJ2-7; no clear D. V was shortened by 5 bases and J by 3 bases, with 8 bases between the two germline ends. The CDR3 loop spans 12 amino acids. Germline values: CDR1 MGHRA, CDR2 YSYEKL. The chain's CDR3 is CASSGGGYEQYF. CDR3 DNA sequence: TGCGCCAGCAGCGGCGGCGGCTACGAGCAGTACTTC.

This clone was counted only a few times. At one boundary the junction diverges from the germline segment, which might be a read error. The CDR3 DNA reads as TGTGCCACCAGTGATTTGGAGGGCCGGCCAATTTCCTGTAACTTC. Translated: CATSDLEGRPISCNF. The chain combines TRBV24-1 with TRBJ2-7; D is perhaps TRBD2 (5 bases). Germline lookup yields CDR1 KGHDR and CDR2 SFDVKD. The CDR3 is 15 residues long.

This clone has only a few counts. This sequence joins TRBV4-3 and TRBJ2-3, with 13 bases lining up with TRBD2. Unmatched junction bases numbered 2, after V lost 1 base and J lost 4 bases. The germline CDR1 and CDR2 sequences are LGHNA and YSLEER. The CDR3 loop spans 16 amino acids. CDR3 region: CASSQVGLAGADTQYF. CDR3 DNA sequence: TGCGCCAGCAGCCAAGTTGGACTAGCGGGAGCAGATACGCAGTATTTT.

The rearrangement joins TRBV7-2 to TRBJ1-2, with unresolved D. Germline assignment: CDR1 SGHTA and CDR2 FQGNSA. Trimming stripped 0 bases from V and 4 bases from J, with 9 bases between. The CDR3 is 14 amino acids. CDR3 sequence (DNA): TGTGCCAGCAGCTTAGCCAGTTCATTCTATGGCTACACCTTC. This codes for CASSLASSFYGYTF.

The genes are TRBV7-6 and TRBJ2-2, with 12 bases aligning to TRBD2. The CDR3 has 16 residues. V was pared by 6 bases and J by 2 bases, with 4 bases of the junction left unmatched. Germline V lookup: CDR1 SGHVS, CDR2 FNYEAQ. CDR3 DNA: TGTGCCAGCAGGCCACTAGCGGGAGGTAACACCGGGGAGCTGTTTTTT. Its protein is CASRPLAGGNTGELFF.

The chain uses TRBV30 and TRBJ2-7, with a weak D call TRBD1 (6 bases). The V end lost 2 bases, the J end lost 7 bases, and 24 bases lay between the germline ends. The germline gives CDR1 GTSNPN, CDR2 SVGIG (reference sequence). This CDR3 comprises 16 residues. The CDR3 is CAWSRRGNARSYEQYF. CDR3 nucleotides: TGTGCCTGGAGTCGAAGGGGGAACGCCCGTTCTTATGAGCAGTACTTC.

The chain employs TRBV6-5 and TRBJ1-2, with D unclear. Germline V gives CDR1 MNHEY, CDR2 SVGAGI. The CDR3 has 13 residues. Trimming pared 0 bases from V and 8 bases from J, leaving 10 bases between. The CDR3 region has the DNA TGTGCCAGCAGTTACTCGTCCGCGCGAGGCTACACCTTC. It yields the protein CASSYSSARGYTF.

The gene calls are TRBV9 and TRBJ2-5; 10 bases agree with TRBD1. The CDR3 is 15 residues long. The junction had 2 bases not matched to a gene; V was cut back by 0 bases and J by 3 bases. CDR1 and CDR2 from the germline V gene are SGDLS and YYNGEE. The CDR3 here is CASSVEGTGEETQYF. The CDR3 DNA reads TGTGCCAGCAGCGTAGAAGGGACAGGGGAAGAGACCCAGTACTTC.

This clone was seen only a few times. V is TRBV28 and J is TRBJ2-2; D is possibly TRBD1 (6 bases). With 6 bases removed from V and 6 bases from J, the gap between germline ends came to 17 bases. This CDR3 is built from 15 residues. Germline V lookup: CDR1 MDHEN, CDR2 SYDVKM. The CDR3 DNA is TGTGCCAGCAGGCTGGGGGCCCAGGGCGCCGGGGAGCTGTTTTTT. This encodes CASRLGAQGAGELFF.

This rearrangement joins TRBV9 to TRBJ2-7, with D maybe TRBD2 (6 bases). V was clipped by 4 bases and J by 0 bases, with 11 bases between them. The germline CDR1 and CDR2 sequences are SGDLS and YYNGEE. The CDR3 has 14 residues. The CDR3 nucleotides are TGTGCCAGCAGCCCCTCCGGGAGCTCCTACGAGCAGTACTTC. This sequence encodes CASSPSGSSYEQYF.